This T cell receptor (beta chain) was obtained from a study of lymphopenia after photon versus proton radiotherapy. Profiled with immunoSEQ multiplex PCR; TCRdb holds only in-frame clones, not every one. This table holds 25,000 to 30,000 clones, more than 90% found once. The CDR3 covers 13 residues. Germline lookup yields CDR1 MNHNY and CDR2 SVGAGI (reference sequence). V was trimmed by 7 bases and J by 1 base, leaving 11 bases between them. The chain joins TRBV6-6 to TRBJ2-7; weak D call: TRBD2 (5 bases). Here the sequenced sample was peripheral blood, taken from a patient treated with photon-based radiotherapy. The TCR was taken from a woman in her forties or fifties with cholangiocarcinoma. The chain's CDR3 is CASNQGGSYEQYF. CDR3 bases: TGTGCCAGCAATCAAGGCGGGTCCTACGAGCAGTACTTC.